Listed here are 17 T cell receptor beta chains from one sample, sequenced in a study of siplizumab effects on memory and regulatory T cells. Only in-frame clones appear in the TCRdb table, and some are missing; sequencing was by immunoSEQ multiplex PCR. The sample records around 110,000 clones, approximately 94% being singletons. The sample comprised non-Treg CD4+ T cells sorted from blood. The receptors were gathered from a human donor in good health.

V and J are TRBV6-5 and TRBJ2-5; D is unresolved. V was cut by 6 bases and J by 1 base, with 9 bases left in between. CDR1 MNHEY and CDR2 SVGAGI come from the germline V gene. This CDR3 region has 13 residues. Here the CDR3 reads CASRGWTQETQYF. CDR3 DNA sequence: TGTGCCAGCAGGGGGTGGACCCAAGAGACCCAGTACTTC.

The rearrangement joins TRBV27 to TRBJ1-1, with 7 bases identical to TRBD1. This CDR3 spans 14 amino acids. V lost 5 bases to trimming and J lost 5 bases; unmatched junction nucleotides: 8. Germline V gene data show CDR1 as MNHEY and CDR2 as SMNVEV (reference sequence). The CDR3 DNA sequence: TGTGCCAGCAGTGGGACAGCCTACCGGACTGAAGCTTTCTTT. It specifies CASSGTAYRTEAFF.

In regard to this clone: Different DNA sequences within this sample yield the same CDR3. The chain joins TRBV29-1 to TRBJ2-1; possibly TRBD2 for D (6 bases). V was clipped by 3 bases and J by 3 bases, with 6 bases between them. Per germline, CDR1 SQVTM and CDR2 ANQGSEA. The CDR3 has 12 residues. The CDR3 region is CSVEGGYNEQFF. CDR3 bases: TGCAGCGTTGAGGGGGGCTACAATGAGCAGTTCTTC.

CDR3 in DNA: TGTGCCAGCTCACTTACAGGGGCGGGGGCCTACGAGCAGTACTTC. Translating it yields CASSLTGAGAYEQYF. The chain couples TRBV18 to TRBJ2-7; D tentatively fits TRBD1 or TRBD2 (7 bases each). Germline loops: CDR1 KGHSH, CDR2 LQKENI. V was trimmed by 4 bases and J by 2 bases, leaving 15 bases between them. This CDR3 has 15 amino acids.

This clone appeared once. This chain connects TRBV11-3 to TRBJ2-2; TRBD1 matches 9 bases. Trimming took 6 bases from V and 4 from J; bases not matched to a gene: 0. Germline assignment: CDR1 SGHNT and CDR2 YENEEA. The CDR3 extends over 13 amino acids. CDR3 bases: TGTGCCAGCAGGACAGGGGGCACCGGGGAGCTGTTTTTT. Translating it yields CASRTGGTGELFF.

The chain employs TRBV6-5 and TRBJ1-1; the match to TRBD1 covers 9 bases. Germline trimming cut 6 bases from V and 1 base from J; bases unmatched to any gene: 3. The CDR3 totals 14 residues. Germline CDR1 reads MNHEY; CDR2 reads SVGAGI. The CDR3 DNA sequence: TGTGCCAGCAGAAGGACAGGGGCGAACACTGAAGCTTTCTTT. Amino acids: CASRRTGANTEAFF.

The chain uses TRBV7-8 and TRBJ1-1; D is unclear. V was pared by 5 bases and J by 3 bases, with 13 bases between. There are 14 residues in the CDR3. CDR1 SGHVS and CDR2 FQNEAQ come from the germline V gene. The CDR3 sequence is CASSPAEMDTEAFF. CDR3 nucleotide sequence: TGTGCCAGCAGCCCCGCGGAGATGGACACTGAAGCTTTCTTT.

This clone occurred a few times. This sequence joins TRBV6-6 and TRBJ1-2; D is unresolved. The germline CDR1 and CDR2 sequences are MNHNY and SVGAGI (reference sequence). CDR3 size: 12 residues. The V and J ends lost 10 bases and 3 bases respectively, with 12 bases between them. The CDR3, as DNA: TGTGCCACCCGTGGGGAAGACTATGGCTACACCTTC. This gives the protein CATRGEDYGYTF.

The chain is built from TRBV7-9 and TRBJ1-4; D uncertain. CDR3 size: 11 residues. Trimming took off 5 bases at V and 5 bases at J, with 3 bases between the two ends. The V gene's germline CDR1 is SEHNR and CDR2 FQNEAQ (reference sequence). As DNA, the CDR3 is TGTGCCAGCAGCACGAATGAAAAACTGTTTTTT. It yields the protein CASSTNEKLFF.

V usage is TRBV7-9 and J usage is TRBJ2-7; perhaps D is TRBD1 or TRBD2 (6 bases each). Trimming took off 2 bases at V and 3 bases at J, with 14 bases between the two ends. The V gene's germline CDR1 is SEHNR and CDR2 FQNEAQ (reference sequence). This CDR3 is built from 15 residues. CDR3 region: CASSLMRDIDYEQYF. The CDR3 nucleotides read TGTGCCAGCAGCTTAATGCGGGACATAGACTACGAGCAGTACTTC.

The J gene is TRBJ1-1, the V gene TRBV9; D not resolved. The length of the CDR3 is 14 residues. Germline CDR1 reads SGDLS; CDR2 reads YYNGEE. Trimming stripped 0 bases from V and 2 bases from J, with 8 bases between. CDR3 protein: CASSVAPANTEAFF. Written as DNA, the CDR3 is TGTGCCAGCAGCGTAGCCCCGGCAAACACTGAAGCTTTCTTT.

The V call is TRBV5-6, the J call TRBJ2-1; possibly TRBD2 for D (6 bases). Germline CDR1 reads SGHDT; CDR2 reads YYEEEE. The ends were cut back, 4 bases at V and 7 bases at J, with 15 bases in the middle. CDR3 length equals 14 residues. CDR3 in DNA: TGTGCCAGCAGCCCGGGGGAGCGGACAAATGAGCAGTTCTTC. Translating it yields CASSPGERTNEQFF.

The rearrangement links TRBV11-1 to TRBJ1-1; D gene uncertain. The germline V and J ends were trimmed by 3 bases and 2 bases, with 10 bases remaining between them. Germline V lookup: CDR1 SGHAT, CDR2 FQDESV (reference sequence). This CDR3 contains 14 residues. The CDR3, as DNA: TGTGCCAGCAGCTTCGAGACTGGTAACACTGAAGCTTTCTTT. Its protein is CASSFETGNTEAFF.

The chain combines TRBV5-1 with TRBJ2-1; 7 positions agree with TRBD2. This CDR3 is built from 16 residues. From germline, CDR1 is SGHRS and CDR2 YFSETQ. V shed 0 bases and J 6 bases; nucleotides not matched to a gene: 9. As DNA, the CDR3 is TGCGCCAGCAGCTTGGAAAGGTTAGCGGGCTTCAATGAGCAGTTCTTC. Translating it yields CASSLERLAGFNEQFF.

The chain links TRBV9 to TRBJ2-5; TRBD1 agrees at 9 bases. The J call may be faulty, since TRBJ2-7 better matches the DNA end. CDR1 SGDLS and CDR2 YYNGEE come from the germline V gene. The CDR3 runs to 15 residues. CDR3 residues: CASSVGTGSTYEQYF. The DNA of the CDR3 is TGTGCCAGCAGCGTTGGGACAGGGAGCACCTACGAGCAGTACTTC.

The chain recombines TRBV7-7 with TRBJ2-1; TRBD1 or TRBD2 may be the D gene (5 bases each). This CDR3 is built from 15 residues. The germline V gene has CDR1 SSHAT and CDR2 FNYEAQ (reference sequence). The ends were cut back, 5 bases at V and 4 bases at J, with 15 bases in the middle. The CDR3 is CASSREGQPYNEQFF. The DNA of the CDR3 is TGTGCCAGCAGCCGCGAGGGGCAGCCTTACAATGAGCAGTTCTTC.

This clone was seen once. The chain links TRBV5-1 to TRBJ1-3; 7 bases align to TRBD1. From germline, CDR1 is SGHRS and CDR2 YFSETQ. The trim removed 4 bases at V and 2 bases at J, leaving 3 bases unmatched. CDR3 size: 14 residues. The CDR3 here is CASSTGTAGNTIYF. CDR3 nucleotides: TGCGCCAGCAGCACCGGGACAGCTGGAAACACCATATATTTT.